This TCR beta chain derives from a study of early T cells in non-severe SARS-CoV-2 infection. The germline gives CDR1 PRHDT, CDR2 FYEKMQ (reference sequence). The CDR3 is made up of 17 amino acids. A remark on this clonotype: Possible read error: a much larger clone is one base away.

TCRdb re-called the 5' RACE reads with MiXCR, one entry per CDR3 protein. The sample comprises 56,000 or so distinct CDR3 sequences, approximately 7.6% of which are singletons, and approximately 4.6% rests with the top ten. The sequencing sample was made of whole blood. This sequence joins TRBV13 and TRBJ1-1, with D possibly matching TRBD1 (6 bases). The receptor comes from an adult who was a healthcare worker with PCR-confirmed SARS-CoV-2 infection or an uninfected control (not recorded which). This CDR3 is CARSFPGGQGMNTEAFF. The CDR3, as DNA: TGTGCCAGGAGCTTCCCCGGGGGCCAGGGTATGAACACTGAAGCTTTCTTT.